This passage covers 5 T cell receptor beta chains from one sample sequenced in a study of blood T cell repertoires in COVID-19. Produced via immunoSEQ multiplex PCR; TCRdb's table is partial and in-frame only. The repertoire has 200,000 to 250,000 clones, around 80% of them found once; the top ten carry approximately 1.9%. Sequencing input: peripheral blood. The receptors derive from a woman aged 80 or over with acute or convalescent COVID-19.

The V gene is TRBV20-1, the J gene TRBJ1-4; unclear D gene. Between the trimmed V and J ends, which lost 3 bases and 8 bases, there was a span of 10 bases. The germline CDR1 and CDR2 sequences are DFQATT and SNEGSKA (reference sequence). This CDR3 is 12 amino acids long. CDR3 protein: CSASGLHEKLFF. For the CDR3, the DNA is TGCAGTGCTAGTGGGCTCCACGAAAAACTGTTTTTT.

The chain links TRBV19 to TRBJ2-5, with 7 nucleotides matching TRBD2. Germline V CDR1 and CDR2: LNHDA, SQIVND (reference sequence). V shed 3 bases and J 4 bases; nucleotides not matched to a gene: 5. The CDR3 spans 14 residues. The CDR3 reads CASSISGGGETQYF. In nucleotides, the CDR3 is TGTGCCAGTAGTATCTCCGGCGGGGGAGAGACCCAGTACTTC.

The chain employs TRBV7-2 and TRBJ1-4, with unresolved D. V was clipped by 5 bases and J by 0 bases, with 10 bases between them. Per the germline V gene, CDR1 is SGHTA and CDR2 is FQGNSA. This CDR3 spans 15 amino acids. As DNA, the CDR3 is TGTGCCAGCAGCCAAGGCGGAGCAACTAATGAAAAACTGTTTTTT. It translates to CASSQGGATNEKLFF.

The gene calls are TRBV30 and TRBJ2-1, with D tentatively TRBD2 (6 bases). The CDR3 covers 12 residues. Germline CDR1 is GTSNPN and CDR2 is SVGIG (reference sequence). The CDR3 is CAHERAWNEQFF. The CDR3 bases are TGTGCTCATGAGCGGGCTTGGAATGAGCAGTTCTTC.

As DNA, the CDR3 is TGTGCCAGCAGCTTCGCGGGAGGGGGTGAAGCTTTCTTT. Residues: CASSFAGGGEAFF. The V and J genes are TRBV7-8 and TRBJ1-1; a possible D gene is TRBD1 (6 bases). Germline assignment: CDR1 SGHVS and CDR2 FQNEAQ. Trimming took 3 bases from V and 7 from J, leaving 12 bases between them. The CDR3 has 13 amino acids. Full variable domain (remainder filled in from reference TRBV7-8 and TRBJ1-1): GAGVSQSPRYKVAKRGQDVALRCDPISGHVSLFWYQQALGQGPEFLTYFQNEAQLDKSGLPSDRFFAERPEGSVSTLKIQRTQQEDSAVYLCASSFAGGGEAFFGQGTRLTVV.